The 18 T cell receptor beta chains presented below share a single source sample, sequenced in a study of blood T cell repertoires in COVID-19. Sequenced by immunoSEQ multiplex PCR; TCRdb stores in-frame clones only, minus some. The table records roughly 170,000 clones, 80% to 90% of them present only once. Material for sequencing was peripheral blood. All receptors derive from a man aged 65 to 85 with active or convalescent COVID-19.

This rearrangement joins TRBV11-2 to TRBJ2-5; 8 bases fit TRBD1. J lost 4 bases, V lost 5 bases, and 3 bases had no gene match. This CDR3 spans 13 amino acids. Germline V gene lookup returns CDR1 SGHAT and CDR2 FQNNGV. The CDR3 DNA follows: TGTGCCAGCAGCACCAGGGGGCGAGAGACCCAGTACTTC. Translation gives CASSTRGRETQYF.

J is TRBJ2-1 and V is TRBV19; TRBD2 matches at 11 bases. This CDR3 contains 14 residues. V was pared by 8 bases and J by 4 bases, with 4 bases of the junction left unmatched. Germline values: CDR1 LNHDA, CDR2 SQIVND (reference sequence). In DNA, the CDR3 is TGTGCCAGTCGGACTAGCGGGCCATACAATGAGCAGTTCTTC. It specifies CASRTSGPYNEQFF.

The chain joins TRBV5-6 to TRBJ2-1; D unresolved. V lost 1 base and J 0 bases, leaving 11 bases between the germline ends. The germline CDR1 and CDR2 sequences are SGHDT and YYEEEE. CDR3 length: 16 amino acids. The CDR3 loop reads CASSLKAVLSYNEQFF. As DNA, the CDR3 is TGTGCCAGCAGCTTGAAGGCGGTACTCTCCTACAATGAGCAGTTCTTC.

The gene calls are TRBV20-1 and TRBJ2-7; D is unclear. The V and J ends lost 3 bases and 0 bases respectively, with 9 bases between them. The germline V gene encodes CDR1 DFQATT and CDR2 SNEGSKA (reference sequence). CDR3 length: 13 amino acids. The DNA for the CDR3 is TGCAGTGCTAGTTCCCAAAACTCCTACGAGCAGTACTTC. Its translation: CSASSQNSYEQYF.

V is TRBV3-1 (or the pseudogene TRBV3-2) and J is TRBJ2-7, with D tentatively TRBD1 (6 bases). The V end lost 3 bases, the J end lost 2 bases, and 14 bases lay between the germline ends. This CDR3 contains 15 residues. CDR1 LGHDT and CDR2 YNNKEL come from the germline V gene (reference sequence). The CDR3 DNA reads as TGTGCCAGCAGCCATCCGTTCAGGGGAACCTACGAGCAGTACTTC. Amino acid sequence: CASSHPFRGTYEQYF.

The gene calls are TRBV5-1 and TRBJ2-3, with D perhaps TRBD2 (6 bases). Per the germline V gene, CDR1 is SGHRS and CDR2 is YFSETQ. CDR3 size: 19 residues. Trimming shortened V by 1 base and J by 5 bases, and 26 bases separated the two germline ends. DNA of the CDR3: TGCGCCAGCAGCTTGATCCCCTTTGGGACTTCCTCCGTGAGAGATACGCAGTATTTT. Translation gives CASSLIPFGTSSVRDTQYF.

The CDR3 reads CASSPWTGRDSDTQYF. The DNA of the CDR3 is TGCGCCAGCAGCCCGTGGACAGGGCGAGATTCAGATACGCAGTATTTT. The chain links TRBV5-1 to TRBJ2-3, with 8 bases identical to TRBD1. The V gene end was trimmed by 4 bases and the J gene end by 4 bases; junction bases not matched to a gene: 11. The CDR3 length is 16 residues. Germline CDR1 is SGHRS and CDR2 is YFSETQ.

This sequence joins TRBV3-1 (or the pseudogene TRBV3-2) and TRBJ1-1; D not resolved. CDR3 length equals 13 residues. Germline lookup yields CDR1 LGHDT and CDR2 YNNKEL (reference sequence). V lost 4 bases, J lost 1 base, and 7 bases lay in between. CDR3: CASSPQSNTEAFF. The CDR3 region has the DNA TGTGCCAGCAGCCCACAATCGAACACTGAAGCTTTCTTT.

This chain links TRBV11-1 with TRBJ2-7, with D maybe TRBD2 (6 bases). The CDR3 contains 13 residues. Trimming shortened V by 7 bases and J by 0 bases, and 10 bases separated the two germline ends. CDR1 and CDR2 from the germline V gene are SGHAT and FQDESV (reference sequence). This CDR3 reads CASTGLLSYEQYF. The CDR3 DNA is TGTGCCAGCACGGGACTCCTCTCCTACGAGCAGTACTTC.

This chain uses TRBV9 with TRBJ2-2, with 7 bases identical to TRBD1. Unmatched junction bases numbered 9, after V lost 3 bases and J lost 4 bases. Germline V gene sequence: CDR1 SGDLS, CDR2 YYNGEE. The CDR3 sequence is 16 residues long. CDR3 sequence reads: CASSALPGQTTGELFF. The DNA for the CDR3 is TGTGCCAGCAGCGCCCTCCCGGGACAGACCACCGGGGAGCTGTTTTTT.

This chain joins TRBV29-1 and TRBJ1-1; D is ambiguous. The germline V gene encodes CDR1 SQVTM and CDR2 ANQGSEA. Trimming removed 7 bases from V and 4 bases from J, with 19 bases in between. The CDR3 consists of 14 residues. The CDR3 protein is CSASPAVGSTEAFF. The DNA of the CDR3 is TGCAGCGCCTCTCCGGCGGTCGGGAGCACTGAAGCTTTCTTT.

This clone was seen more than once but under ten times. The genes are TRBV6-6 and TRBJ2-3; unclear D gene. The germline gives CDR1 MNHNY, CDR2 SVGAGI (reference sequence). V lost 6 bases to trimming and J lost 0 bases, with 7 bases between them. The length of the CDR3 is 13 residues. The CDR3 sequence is CASSHYSTDTQYF. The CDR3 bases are TGTGCCAGCAGCCACTATAGCACAGATACGCAGTATTTT.

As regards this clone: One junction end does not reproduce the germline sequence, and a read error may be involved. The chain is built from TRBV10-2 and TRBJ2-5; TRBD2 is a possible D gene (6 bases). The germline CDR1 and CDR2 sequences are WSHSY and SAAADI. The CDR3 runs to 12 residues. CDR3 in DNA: TGCGCCAGCAGTGAGTCGAGACTAGAGGTCAACTTC. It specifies CASSESRLEVNF.

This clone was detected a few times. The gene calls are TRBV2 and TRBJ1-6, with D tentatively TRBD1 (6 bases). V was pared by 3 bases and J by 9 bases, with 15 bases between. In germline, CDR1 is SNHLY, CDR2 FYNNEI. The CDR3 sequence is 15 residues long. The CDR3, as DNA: TGTGCCAGCAGTGAGTCGGCAGGGGCCTCTTCACCCCTCCACTTT. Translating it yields CASSESAGASSPLHF.

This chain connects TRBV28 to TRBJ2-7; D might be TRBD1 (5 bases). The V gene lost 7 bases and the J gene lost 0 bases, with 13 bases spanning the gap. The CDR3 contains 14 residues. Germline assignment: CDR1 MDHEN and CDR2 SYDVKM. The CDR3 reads CASIVRQNSYEQYF. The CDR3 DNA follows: TGTGCCAGCATTGTCCGACAGAACTCCTACGAGCAGTACTTC.

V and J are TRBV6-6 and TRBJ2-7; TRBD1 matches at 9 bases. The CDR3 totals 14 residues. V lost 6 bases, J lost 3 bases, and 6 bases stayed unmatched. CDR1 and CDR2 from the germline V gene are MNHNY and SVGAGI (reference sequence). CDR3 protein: CASRPGTGSYEQYF. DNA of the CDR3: TGTGCCAGCAGACCCGGGACAGGGAGCTACGAGCAGTACTTC.

Here the CDR3 DNA reads TGTGCCAGCAACATTCGAGGAGGGATCGCTAATGAAAAACTGTTTTTT. Its protein product is CASNIRGGIANEKLFF. The V call is TRBV6-6, the J call TRBJ1-4; D is unclear. The CDR3 covers 16 residues. V was cut by 7 bases and J by 3 bases, with 18 bases left in between. CDR1 and CDR2 (germline): MNHNY, SVGAGI (reference sequence).

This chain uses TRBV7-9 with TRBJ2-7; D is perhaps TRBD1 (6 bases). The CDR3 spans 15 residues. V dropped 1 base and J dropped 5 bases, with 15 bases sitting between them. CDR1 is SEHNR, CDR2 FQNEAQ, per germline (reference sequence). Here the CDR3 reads CASSLGGTGQHEQYF. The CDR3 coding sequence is TGTGCCAGCAGCTTAGGGGGTACAGGGCAGCACGAGCAGTACTTC.